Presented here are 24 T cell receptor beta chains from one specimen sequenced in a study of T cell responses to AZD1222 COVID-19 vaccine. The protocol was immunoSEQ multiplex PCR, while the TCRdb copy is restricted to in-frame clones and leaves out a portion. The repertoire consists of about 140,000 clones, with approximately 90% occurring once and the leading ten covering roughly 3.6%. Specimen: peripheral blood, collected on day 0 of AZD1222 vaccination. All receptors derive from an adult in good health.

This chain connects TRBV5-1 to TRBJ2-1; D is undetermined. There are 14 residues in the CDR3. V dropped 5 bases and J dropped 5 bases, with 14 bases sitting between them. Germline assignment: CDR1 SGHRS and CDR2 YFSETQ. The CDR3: CASSKARNDNEQFF. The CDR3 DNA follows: TGCGCCAGCAGTAAGGCCAGAAACGACAATGAGCAGTTCTTC.

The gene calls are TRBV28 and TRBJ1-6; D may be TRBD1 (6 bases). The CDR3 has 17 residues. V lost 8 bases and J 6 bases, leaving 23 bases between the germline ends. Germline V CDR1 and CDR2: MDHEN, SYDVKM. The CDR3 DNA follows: TGTGCCAGCGGGGGAATTGAGGGACACTTGATTAATTCACCCCTCCACTTT. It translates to CASGGIEGHLINSPLHF.

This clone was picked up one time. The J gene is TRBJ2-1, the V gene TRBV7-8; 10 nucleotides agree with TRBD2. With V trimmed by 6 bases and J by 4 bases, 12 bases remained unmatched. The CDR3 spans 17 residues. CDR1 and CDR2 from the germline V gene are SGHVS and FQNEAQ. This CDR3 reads CASSWSGGASFYNEQFF. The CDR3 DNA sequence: TGTGCCAGCAGTTGGAGCGGGGGGGCTTCTTTTTACAATGAGCAGTTCTTC. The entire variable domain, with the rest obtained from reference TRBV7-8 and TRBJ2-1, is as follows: GAGVSQSPRYKVAKRGQDVALRCDPISGHVSLFWYQQALGQGPEFLTYFQNEAQLDKSGLPSDRFFAERPEGSVSTLKIQRTQQEDSAVYLCASSWSGGASFYNEQFFGPGTRLTVL.

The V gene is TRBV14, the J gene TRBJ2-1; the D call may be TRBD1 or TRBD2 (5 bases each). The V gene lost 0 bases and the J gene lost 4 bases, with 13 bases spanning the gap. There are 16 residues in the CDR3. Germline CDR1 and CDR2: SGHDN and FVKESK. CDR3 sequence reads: CASSQDRGSIYNEQFF. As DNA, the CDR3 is TGTGCCAGCAGCCAAGACCGGGGCAGTATATACAATGAGCAGTTCTTC.

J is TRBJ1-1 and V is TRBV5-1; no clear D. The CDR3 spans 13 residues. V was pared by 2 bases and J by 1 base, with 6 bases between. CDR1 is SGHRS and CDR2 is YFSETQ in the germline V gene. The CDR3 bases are TGCGCCAGCAGCTTAACAGAGAACACTGAAGCTTTCTTT. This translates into CASSLTENTEAFF.

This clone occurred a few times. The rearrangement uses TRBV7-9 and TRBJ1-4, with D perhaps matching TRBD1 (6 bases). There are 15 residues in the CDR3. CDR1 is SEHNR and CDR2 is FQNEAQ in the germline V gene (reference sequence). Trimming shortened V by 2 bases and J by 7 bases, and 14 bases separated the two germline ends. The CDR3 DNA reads TGTGCCAGCAGCTTAATTGGGGGCGCGGGTGAAAAACTGTTTTTT. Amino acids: CASSLIGGAGEKLFF.

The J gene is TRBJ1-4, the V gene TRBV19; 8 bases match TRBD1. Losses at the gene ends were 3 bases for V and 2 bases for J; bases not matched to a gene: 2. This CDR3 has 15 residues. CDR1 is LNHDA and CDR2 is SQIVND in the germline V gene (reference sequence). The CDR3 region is CASSITGGTNEKLFF. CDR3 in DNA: TGTGCCAGTAGTATCACAGGGGGGACTAATGAAAAACTGTTTTTT.

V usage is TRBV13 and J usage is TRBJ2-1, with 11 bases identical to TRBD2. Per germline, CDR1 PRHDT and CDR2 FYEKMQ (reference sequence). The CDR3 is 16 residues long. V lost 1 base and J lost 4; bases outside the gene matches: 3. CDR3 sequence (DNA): TGTGCCAGCAGCTTAGTCCTAGCGGGGGGTTACAATGAGCAGTTCTTC. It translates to CASSLVLAGGYNEQFF. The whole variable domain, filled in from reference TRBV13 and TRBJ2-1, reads AAGVIQSPRHLIKEKRETATLKCYPIPRHDTVYWYQQGPGQDPQFLISFYEKMQSDKGSIPDRFSAQQFSDYHSELNMSSLELGDSALYFCASSLVLAGGYNEQFFGPGTRLTVL.

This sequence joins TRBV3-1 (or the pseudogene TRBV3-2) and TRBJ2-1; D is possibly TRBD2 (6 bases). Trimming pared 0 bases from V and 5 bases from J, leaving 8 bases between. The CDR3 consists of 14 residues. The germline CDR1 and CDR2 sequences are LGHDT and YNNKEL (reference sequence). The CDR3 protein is CASSQDGGNNEQFF. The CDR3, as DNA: TGTGCCAGCAGCCAAGATGGAGGGAACAATGAGCAGTTCTTC.

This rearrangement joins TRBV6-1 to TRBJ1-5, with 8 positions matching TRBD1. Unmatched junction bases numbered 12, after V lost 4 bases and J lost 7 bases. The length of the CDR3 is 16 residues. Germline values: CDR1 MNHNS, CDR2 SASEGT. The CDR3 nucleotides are TGTGCCAGCAGTGTTAACGCGGTCGACAGGGGCCAGCCCCAGCATTTT. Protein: CASSVNAVDRGQPQHF.

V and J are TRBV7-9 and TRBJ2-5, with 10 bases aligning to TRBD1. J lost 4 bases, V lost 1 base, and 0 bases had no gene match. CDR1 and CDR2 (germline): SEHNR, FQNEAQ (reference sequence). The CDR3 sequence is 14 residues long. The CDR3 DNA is TGTGCCAGCAGCTTAGGGGACAGGGGAGAGACCCAGTACTTC. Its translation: CASSLGDRGETQYF.

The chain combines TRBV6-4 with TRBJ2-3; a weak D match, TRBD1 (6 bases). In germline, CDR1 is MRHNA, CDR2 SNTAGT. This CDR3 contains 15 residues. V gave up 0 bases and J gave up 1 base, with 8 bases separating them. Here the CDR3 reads CASSDSEGGTDTQYF. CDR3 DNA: TGTGCCAGCAGTGACTCCGAGGGGGGCACAGATACGCAGTATTTT.

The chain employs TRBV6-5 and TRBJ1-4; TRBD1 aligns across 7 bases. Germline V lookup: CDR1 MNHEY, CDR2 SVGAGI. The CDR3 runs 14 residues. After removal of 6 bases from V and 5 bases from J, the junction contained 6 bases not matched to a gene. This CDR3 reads CASSLGTENEKLFF. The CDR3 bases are TGTGCCAGCAGCTTGGGGACAGAAAATGAAAAACTGTTTTTT.

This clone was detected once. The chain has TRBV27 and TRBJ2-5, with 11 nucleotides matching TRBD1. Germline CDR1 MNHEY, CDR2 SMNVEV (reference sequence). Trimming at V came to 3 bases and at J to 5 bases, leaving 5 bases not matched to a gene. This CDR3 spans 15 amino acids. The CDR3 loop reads CASSLGQGGGETQYF. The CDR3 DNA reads TGTGCCAGCAGTTTGGGACAGGGGGGAGGGGAGACCCAGTACTTC.

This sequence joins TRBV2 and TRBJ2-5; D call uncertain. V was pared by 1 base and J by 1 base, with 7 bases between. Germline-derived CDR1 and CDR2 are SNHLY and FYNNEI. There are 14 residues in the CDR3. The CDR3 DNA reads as TGTGCCAGCAGTGAAGGAAAGGGCCAAGAGACCCAGTACTTC. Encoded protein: CASSEGKGQETQYF.

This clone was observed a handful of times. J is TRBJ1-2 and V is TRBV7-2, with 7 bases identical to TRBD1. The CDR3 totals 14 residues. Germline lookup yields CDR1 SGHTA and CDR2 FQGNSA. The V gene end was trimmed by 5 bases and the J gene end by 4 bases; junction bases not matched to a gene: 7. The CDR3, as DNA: TGTGCCAGCAGCCCAGGGGGGGTAGGCTATGGCTACACCTTC. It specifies CASSPGGVGYGYTF. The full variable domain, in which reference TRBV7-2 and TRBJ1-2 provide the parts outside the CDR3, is GAGVSQSPSNKVTEKGKDVELRCDPISGHTALYWYRQSLGQGLEFLIYFQGNSAPDKSGLPSDRFSAERTGGSVSTLTIQRTQQEDSAVYLCASSPGGVGYGYTFGSGTRLTVV.

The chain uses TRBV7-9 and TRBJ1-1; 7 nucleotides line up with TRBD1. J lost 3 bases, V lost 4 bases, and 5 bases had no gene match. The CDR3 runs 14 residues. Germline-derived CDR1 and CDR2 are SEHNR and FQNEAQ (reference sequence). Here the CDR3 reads CASSWDRAYTEAFF. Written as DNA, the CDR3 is TGTGCCAGCAGCTGGGACAGAGCATACACTGAAGCTTTCTTT.

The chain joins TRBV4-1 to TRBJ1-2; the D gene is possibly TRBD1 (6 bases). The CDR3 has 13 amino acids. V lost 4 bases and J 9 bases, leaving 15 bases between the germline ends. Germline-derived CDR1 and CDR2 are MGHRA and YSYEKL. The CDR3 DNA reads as TGCGCCAGCAGCCCTACAGGGCTCTCAAGCTACACCTTC. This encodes CASSPTGLSSYTF.

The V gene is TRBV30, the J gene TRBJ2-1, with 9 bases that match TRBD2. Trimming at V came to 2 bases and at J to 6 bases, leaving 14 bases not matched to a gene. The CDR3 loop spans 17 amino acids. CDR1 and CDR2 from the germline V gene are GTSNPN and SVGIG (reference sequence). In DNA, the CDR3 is TGTGCCTGGAGTACCCTGACTAGCGGTTGGGGTCTCAATGAGCAGTTCTTC. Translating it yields CAWSTLTSGWGLNEQFF.

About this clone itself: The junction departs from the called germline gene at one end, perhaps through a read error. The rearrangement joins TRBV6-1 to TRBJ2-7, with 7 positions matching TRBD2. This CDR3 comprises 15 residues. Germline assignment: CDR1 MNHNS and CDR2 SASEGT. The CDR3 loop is CASREVAGRSYEQYF. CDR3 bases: TGTGCCAGCAGGGAAGTAGCGGGCCGATCCTACGAGCAGTACTTC.

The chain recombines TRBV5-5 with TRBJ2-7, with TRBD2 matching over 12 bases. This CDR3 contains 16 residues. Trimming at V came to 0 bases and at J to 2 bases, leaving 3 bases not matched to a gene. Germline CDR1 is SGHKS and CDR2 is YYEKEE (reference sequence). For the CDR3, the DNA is TGTGCCAGCAGCTTGGTGCGGACTAGCGGGGCCTACGAGCAGTACTTC. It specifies CASSLVRTSGAYEQYF.

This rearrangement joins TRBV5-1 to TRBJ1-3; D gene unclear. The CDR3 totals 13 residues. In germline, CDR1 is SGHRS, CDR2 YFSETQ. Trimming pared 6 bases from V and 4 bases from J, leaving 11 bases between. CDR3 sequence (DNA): TGCGCCAGCACCGACGCCGGGGGAAACACCATATATTTT. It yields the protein CASTDAGGNTIYF.

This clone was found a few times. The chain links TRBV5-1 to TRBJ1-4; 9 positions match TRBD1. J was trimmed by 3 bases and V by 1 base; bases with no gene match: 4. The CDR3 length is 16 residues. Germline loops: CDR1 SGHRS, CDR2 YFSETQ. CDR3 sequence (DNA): TGCGCCAGCAGCTTGATGGGACAGGGCCCTAATGAAAAACTGTTTTTT. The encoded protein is CASSLMGQGPNEKLFF.

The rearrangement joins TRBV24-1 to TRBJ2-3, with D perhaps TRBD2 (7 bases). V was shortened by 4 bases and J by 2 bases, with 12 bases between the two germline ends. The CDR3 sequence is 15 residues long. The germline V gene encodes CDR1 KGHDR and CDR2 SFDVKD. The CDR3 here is CATSEGGGPTDTQYF. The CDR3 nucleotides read TGTGCCACCAGTGAGGGGGGGGGCCCCACAGATACGCAGTATTTT.